Sequencing of this TCR beta chain was carried out in a study of PD-L1 blockade in urothelial cancer. Study-wide background: Prior chemotherapy in patients spanned 0 to 3 regimens. Regarding the study as a whole: Prediction of better survival came from below-median pretreatment blood TCR clonality.

This clone has only one observation. Its antigen is unidentified. There are 16 residues in the CDR3. The J segment lost 6 bases and the V segment lost 4 bases, leaving 15 bases of the junction unmatched. Germline V gene sequence: CDR1 MNHNS, CDR2 SASEGT. Clones were sequenced by immunoSEQ multiplex PCR, and TCRdb holds only the in-frame ones, with some missing. The sample includes some 40,000 clones, about 85% of them seen just once. The time point: pretreatment peripheral blood. Each patient gave between 1 and 8 samples, pretreatment and on-treatment. This rearrangement joins TRBV6-1 to TRBJ2-7; the match to TRBD2 covers 7 bases. The specimen was PBMCs, collected around atezolizumab (anti-PD-L1) treatment. This clonotype originated in a man older than 75 with urothelial cancer. The CDR3 region has the DNA TGTGCCAGCAGTGGCCCTGTGGGAGGGGTGGCGACCGAGCAGTACTTC. Encoded protein: CASSGPVGGVATEQYF.